A selection of T cell receptor beta chains follows, all from one sample in a study of cytomegalovirus exposure and HLA in healthy donors. Here immunoSEQ multiplex PCR was the method, and the copy in TCRdb shows in-frame clones only, minus some. Of around 130,000 clones in the sample, roughly 82% were seen once. Source material: PBMCs. Receptors originate from a boy younger than 18 in good health and CMV-seronegative. Each CDR3 is given with its conserved first and last residue. Each record gives: CDR3 DNA, CDR3 protein, D gene, J gene, CDR3 length, clone size, V gene. D genes are given only for firm matches. Only some rows state a clone size, as once, few, many or a class for expanded clones.

TGTGCCAGCAGCAGGGGCGGGACAGGGTGGACCCAGTACTTC CASSRGGTGWTQYF TRBD1 TRBJ2-5 14 - TRBV14
TGTGCCAGCAAGACTATCACAGATACGCAGTATTTT CASKTITDTQYF - TRBJ2-3 12 - TRBV2
TGTGCCAGCAGTTACAGGGGGCCGAGGTATGGCTACACCTTC CASSYRGPRYGYTF TRBD1 TRBJ1-2 14 - TRBV6-5
TGTGCCAGCAGCGTAGAAGCGGGAGGGCCAAGGGAGCAGTACTTC CASSVEAGGPREQYF TRBD2 TRBJ2-7 15 once TRBV9
TGTGCCAGCAGCCTCCGGTGGGGGGGGGAGACCCAGTACTTC CASSLRWGGETQYF TRBD2 TRBJ2-5 14 - TRBV7-9
TGTGCCTGGAGTGTACGTAGAACTGGAAACACCATATATTTT CAWSVRRTGNTIYF - TRBJ1-3 14 - TRBV30
TGTGCCAGCAGTTACTCGGGTGAGGATGAAGCTTTCTTT CASSYSGEDEAFF - TRBJ1-1 13 once TRBV6-5
TGTGCCAGTACCGGGACAGGGGATTCACCCCTCCACTTT CASTGTGDSPLHF TRBD1 TRBJ1-6 13 - TRBV27
TGTGCCTGGAGTGGGGGCCAGGAAGAGACCCAGTACTTC CAWSGGQEETQYF - TRBJ2-5 13 - TRBV30
TGTGCCAGCAGTCCACCCGGAACAGGGAGGGGCACTGAAGCTTTCTTT CASSPPGTGRGTEAFF - TRBJ1-1 16 - TRBV25-1
TGTGCCGGCCGCGGGTGGTCCAAAAACATTCAGTACTTC CAGRGWSKNIQYF - TRBJ2-4 13 - TRBV30
TGTGCCACGACCGTGGTGGGCAACGAGCAGTACTTC CATTVVGNEQYF - TRBJ2-7 12 - TRBV2
TGTGCCAGCAGCTTAGCGGGAGCGGCGGACAATGAGCAGTTCTTC CASSLAGAADNEQFF TRBD2 TRBJ2-1 15 - TRBV5-4
TGCGGCAAGGAGCCGGACAGGGGGATCGAGCAGTACTTC CGKEPDRGIEQYF TRBD1 TRBJ2-7 13 - TRBV29-1
TGTGCCAGAGGAGGGGAGATTCCCCTTAATGAAAAACTGTTTTTT CARGGEIPLNEKLFF - TRBJ1-4 15 once TRBV21-1
TGTGCCAGTACGGGGACAGGGAGGGGGAGGACTGAAGCTTTCTTT CASTGTGRGRTEAFF TRBD1 TRBJ1-1 15 - TRBV19
TGTGCCAGCAGTTCTACGACTAGCGGGAGTAGAGATACGCAGTATTTT CASSSTTSGSRDTQYF TRBD2 TRBJ2-3 16 - TRBV27
TGCGCCAGCAGCCGAGGGTGGGGTCCAGGGGCCAACGTCCTGACTTTC CASSRGWGPGANVLTF - TRBJ2-6 16 once TRBV4-3
TGTGCCACCAGCAGAACCACGACAGGGGACTACACCTTC CATSRTTTGDYTF TRBD1 TRBJ1-2 13 - TRBV15
TGTGCCAGCAGAGGCGGGAATGAGCAGTTCTTC CASRGGNEQFF - TRBJ2-1 11 - TRBV7-9
TGCGCCAGCAGGAACAACGAGGATGAGCAGTTCTTC CASRNNEDEQFF - TRBJ2-1 12 - TRBV5-1
TGTGCCAGCAGCATAGCGGGAACCCACCCCCATACGCAGTATTTT CASSIAGTHPHTQYF TRBD2 TRBJ2-3 15 - TRBV11-3
TGCGCCAGCAGCCTAACTAGCGGGACGTCCTACAATGAGCAGTTCTTC CASSLTSGTSYNEQFF TRBD2 TRBJ2-1 16 - TRBV5-1
TGTGCCAGCAGTGCGGTCCAGGGCCGTTACAATGAGCAGTTCTTC CASSAVQGRYNEQFF - TRBJ2-1 15 - TRBV2
TGTGCCATCAGTGAGTCCAGTTTGAGACAGGGGAATGGCTACACCTTC CAISESSLRQGNGYTF TRBD1 TRBJ1-2 16 - TRBV10-3
TGTGCCACACAACGGACTAGCGGGAGCACAGATACGCAGTATTTT CATQRTSGSTDTQYF TRBD2 TRBJ2-3 15 - TRBV18
TGTGCCAGTAGTATCTCCGCACAGGCGAACTATGGCTACACCTTC CASSISAQANYGYTF - TRBJ1-2 15 - TRBV19
TGCGCCAGCAGCCTACTATTAAAACTAGCGGGAGAGCCCCCGGAGCAGTACTTC CASSLLLKLAGEPPEQYF TRBD2 TRBJ2-7 18 - TRBV4-1
TGTGCCAGTAGTTCAGGTCCCGGGGAAGGATACACTGAAGCTTTCTTT CASSSGPGEGYTEAFF - TRBJ1-1 16 - TRBV19
TGTGCCAGCAGCGCCGGGACTAGCGGGACCTACGAGCAGTACTTC CASSAGTSGTYEQYF TRBD2 TRBJ2-7 15 - TRBV6-6
TGCGCCAGCGGGGGGACAGGGGGCAACGACGAGCAGTACTTC CASGGTGGNDEQYF TRBD1 TRBJ2-7 14 few TRBV5-1
TGCAGCGTTGAACACGGGAGTCCCAGGAATGAGCAGTTCTTC CSVEHGSPRNEQFF - TRBJ2-1 14 - TRBV29-1
TGTGCCAGCAGCCCCGGGTCAGGGGAGTACGCGAACACCGGGGAGCTGTTTTTT CASSPGSGEYANTGELFF - TRBJ2-2 18 - TRBV5-8
TGTGCCAGCAGCTTGTCGGGAGGGCCCTACGAGCAGTACTTC CASSLSGGPYEQYF TRBD2 TRBJ2-7 14 - TRBV5-6
TGTGCCAGCAGTTACGGGGGGACTTCCTACGAGCAGTACTTC CASSYGGTSYEQYF - TRBJ2-7 14 - TRBV6-5
TGTGCCAGCACCCCGGCAGGGAACACTGAAGCTTTCTTT CASTPAGNTEAFF - TRBJ1-1 13 - TRBV6-5
TGTGCCAGTAGGACAAGGGGTGACGGGGGCTACACCTTC CASRTRGDGGYTF - TRBJ1-2 13 - TRBV19
TGCAGTGGCACAGGGGGCGACGAGCAGTACTTC CSGTGGDEQYF TRBD1 TRBJ2-7 11 - TRBV20-1
TGTGCCAGCAGTTCCCCTAGCGTCCAAGAGACCCAGTACTTC CASSSPSVQETQYF - TRBJ2-5 14 - TRBV6-6
TGTGCCAGCAGCGAGGGGGGGGCCGCGGCGGGAAACACCATATATTTT CASSEGGAAAGNTIYF - TRBJ1-3 16 few TRBV9
TGCGCCAGCAGCTTTATCGAAGCGGGAGGGCCGGATGAGCAGTTCTTC CASSFIEAGGPDEQFF TRBD2 TRBJ2-1 16 - TRBV5-1
TGTGCCAGTAGTAAGGACAGACCCCTAGCGGGAAACAATGAGCAGTTCTTC CASSKDRPLAGNNEQFF TRBD2 TRBJ2-1 17 - TRBV19
TGCAGAGCGAACAGGGAGTGCGAGCAGTACTTC CRANRECEQYF - TRBJ2-7 11 few TRBV20-1
TGTGCCAGCAGCTCGGATACAGGGGATGAAAAACTGTTTTTT CASSSDTGDEKLFF TRBD1 TRBJ1-4 14 - TRBV5-5
TGCGCCAGCAGCTTTAGTGGGGCGCTGATAGATACGCAGTATTTT CASSFSGALIDTQYF - TRBJ2-3 15 - TRBV5-1
TGTGCCAGCAGCTTTGGGGGGGGCACCGGGGAGCTGTTTTTT CASSFGGGTGELFF TRBD2 TRBJ2-2 14 - TRBV11-1
TGTGCCAGCAGCCAACCTAGCAGGGACAGCCCGGCGGTGGAGACCCAGTACTTC CASSQPSRDSPAVETQYF TRBD1 TRBJ2-5 18 - TRBV7-9
TGCGCCAGCAGCCAACAGGCGCCCGATACGCAGTATTTT CASSQQAPDTQYF - TRBJ2-3 13 - TRBV4-3
TGTGCCAGCAGCGTAGACCCGGTTAGCACTGAAGCTTTCTTT CASSVDPVSTEAFF - TRBJ1-1 14 - TRBV9
TGTGCCTGGAGGGGGACAGGAGGTACCTACGAGCAGTACTTC CAWRGTGGTYEQYF TRBD1 TRBJ2-7 14 - TRBV30
TGCGCCAGCAGCCCACAGGCCCAGGAGACTGAAGCTTTCTTT CASSPQAQETEAFF - TRBJ1-1 14 few TRBV5-1
TGTGCCAGCAGCTTAACAGGGGGGGGCGAGCAGTACTTC CASSLTGGGEQYF - TRBJ2-7 13 - TRBV5-6
TGTGCCAGCAGTGACTGGGTGGGCCTCTCCTACGAGCAGTACTTC CASSDWVGLSYEQYF - TRBJ2-7 15 - TRBV6-4
TGTGCCAGCAGCCCAAGGGGCAGGGGGCCCTCCTACGAGCAGTACTTC CASSPRGRGPSYEQYF TRBD1 TRBJ2-7 16 - TRBV7-9
TGTGCCAGTAGTATGAGGGACAGGGGGTATGGCTACACCTTC CASSMRDRGYGYTF TRBD1 TRBJ1-2 14 - TRBV19